The 11 T cell receptor beta chains presented below share a single source sample, sequenced in a study of T cells after posttransplantation cyclophosphamide. Clones were sequenced by immunoSEQ multiplex PCR, and TCRdb holds only the in-frame ones, with some missing. The table lists some 40,000 clones, no singletons, with approximately 2.2% in the top ten. Sequencing was done on a sample of PBMCs. The receptors stem from a man aged 35 to 55 in good health, CMV-negative, and a related stem cell transplant donor.

This clone was picked up many times. V is TRBV5-5 and J is TRBJ2-6; D is perhaps TRBD1 (6 bases). V lost 4 bases and J 3 bases, leaving 14 bases between the germline ends. The CDR3 runs 16 residues. CDR1 and CDR2 (germline): SGHKS, YYEKEE (reference sequence). The CDR3 nucleotides are TGTGCCAGCAGCGGCCCCCCAGGGGTTGGGGCCAACGTCCTGACTTTC. Translated, it gives CASSGPPGVGANVLTF.

This clone was detected ten times or more. The V and J genes are TRBV5-4 and TRBJ1-1; D is uncertain. Germline V gene lookup returns CDR1 SGHNT and CDR2 YYREEE (reference sequence). Trimming took off 5 bases at V and 0 bases at J, with 11 bases between the two ends. The CDR3 is made up of 14 amino acids. The CDR3 region is CASRETNMNTEAFF. The CDR3 DNA reads as TGTGCCAGCAGAGAGACAAACATGAACACTGAAGCTTTCTTT.

This clone showed up many times. V is TRBV7-9 and J is TRBJ2-1; weak D call: TRBD1 (6 bases). V lost 4 bases and J lost 8, with 15 bases in between. Germline CDR1 SEHNR, CDR2 FQNEAQ (reference sequence). There are 14 residues in the CDR3. The CDR3 sequence is CASSSSTGWDEQFF. The CDR3 nucleotides are TGTGCCAGCAGCTCTTCGACAGGATGGGATGAGCAGTTCTTC.

This clone was observed at least ten times. V usage is TRBV7-9 and J usage is TRBJ2-5, with unresolved D. The V end lost 1 base, the J end lost 4 bases, and 10 bases lay between the germline ends. Germline-derived CDR1 and CDR2 are SEHNR and FQNEAQ (reference sequence). The CDR3 extends over 14 amino acids. CDR3 residues: CASSLGLERETQYF. The CDR3 DNA sequence: TGTGCCAGCAGCTTAGGCTTGGAGCGAGAGACCCAGTACTTC.

This clone occurred many times. The V gene is TRBV15, the J gene TRBJ1-4; possible D gene TRBD1, 5 bases. Germline-derived CDR1 and CDR2 are LNHNV and YYDKDF (reference sequence). V shed 5 bases and J shed 5 bases, with 12 bases lying between them. This CDR3 has 14 amino acids. The CDR3 protein is CATSLRQSNEKLFF. The DNA of the CDR3 is TGTGCCACCAGCCTCCGACAGAGCAATGAAAAACTGTTTTTT.

This clone was picked up many times. The chain has TRBV5-1 and TRBJ1-3, with 7 nucleotides matching TRBD1. Unmatched junction bases numbered 8, after V lost 4 bases and J lost 1 base. Germline-derived CDR1 and CDR2 are SGHRS and YFSETQ. This CDR3 contains 16 residues. The CDR3 loop is CASSLTGVPSGNTIYF. For the CDR3, the DNA is TGCGCCAGCAGCCTAACAGGGGTACCGTCTGGAAACACCATATATTTT.

This clone occurred many times. This chain joins TRBV7-9 and TRBJ2-7, with D maybe TRBD2 (5 bases). There are 14 residues in the CDR3. Trimming stripped 4 bases from V and 4 bases from J, with 14 bases between. The germline V gene has CDR1 SEHNR and CDR2 FQNEAQ (reference sequence). In nucleotides, the CDR3 is TGTGCCAGCAGCTCATCCTTAGCGTGGTACGAGCAGTACGTC. Protein: CASSSSLAWYEQYV.

This clone has at least ten counts. V is TRBV5-1 and J is TRBJ2-7; TRBD1 matches at 8 bases. CDR1 and CDR2 from the germline V gene are SGHRS and YFSETQ. CDR3 size: 14 residues. The V segment lost 4 bases and the J segment 6 bases; nucleotides outside the gene matches: 9. In DNA, the CDR3 is TGCGCCAGCAGCGCGGGACAGGTGGGGAGCGAGCAGTACTTC. Residues: CASSAGQVGSEQYF.

There are many counts of this clone. V is TRBV7-9 and J is TRBJ2-5, with D unclear. Germline CDR1 is SEHNR and CDR2 is FQNEAQ (reference sequence). Trimming shortened V by 7 bases and J by 5 bases, and 8 bases separated the two germline ends. CDR3 size: 11 residues. The CDR3 loop reads CASTSVETQYF. CDR3 in DNA: TGTGCCAGCACCTCCGTGGAGACCCAGTACTTC.

This clone appeared many times. The chain is built from TRBV27 and TRBJ1-1; TRBD1 might be the D (5 bases). The CDR3 has 14 amino acids. The germline V and J ends were trimmed by 8 bases and 1 base, with 14 bases remaining between them. CDR1 and CDR2 (germline): MNHEY, SMNVEV (reference sequence). The CDR3 DNA follows: TGTGCCAGCCTCCTAAGGCAGGGGAACACTGAAGCTTTCTTT. Amino acid sequence: CASLLRQGNTEAFF.

This clone has just a few counts. The gene calls are TRBV5-6 and TRBJ1-2; 8 nucleotides line up with TRBD1. The ends lost 1 base at V and 4 bases at J; junction bases unmatched: 6. The CDR3 has 15 residues. Germline V gene lookup returns CDR1 SGHDT and CDR2 YYEEEE. CDR3 nucleotide sequence: TGTGCCAGCAGCTTGAGAGGACAGGGTATCTATGGCTACACCTTC. Amino acids: CASSLRGQGIYGYTF. The full variable domain, in which reference TRBV5-6 and TRBJ1-2 provide the parts outside the CDR3, is DAGVTQSPTHLIKTRGQQVTLRCSPKSGHDTVSWYQQALGQGPQFIFQYYEEEERQRGNFPDRFSGHQFPNYSSELNVNALLLGDSALYLCASSLRGQGIYGYTFGSGTRLTVV.